The 24 T cell receptor beta chains listed next were all sequenced from one sample in a study of blood T cell repertoires in COVID-19. Measured with immunoSEQ multiplex PCR; TCRdb has only the in-frame clones, and not every one. Found here are about 190,000 clones, about four fifths of them singletons; the top ten hold 3% to 3.5%. Sequencing was performed on PBMCs or T cells enriched from blood (not recorded which). Receptors were obtained from a woman under 40 who had been exposed to COVID-19.

V gene TRBV7-9 combines with J gene TRBJ1-5, with TRBD1 matching over 8 bases. The CDR3 runs to 13 residues. Germline V lookup: CDR1 SEHNR, CDR2 FQNEAQ (reference sequence). With 4 bases clipped from V and 8 bases from J, the junction kept 4 bases outside the gene matches. The CDR3 loop reads CASSSGGLEPQHF. CDR3 nucleotide sequence: TGTGCCAGCAGCTCAGGGGGCCTGGAGCCCCAGCATTTT.

The V gene is TRBV3-1 (or the pseudogene TRBV3-2), the J gene TRBJ1-4; D is unclear. Trimming left V 3 bases short and J 0 bases short, with 11 bases between. CDR1 is LGHDT and CDR2 is YNNKEL in the germline V gene (reference sequence). CDR3 length: 16 residues. The CDR3 nucleotides are TGTGCCAGCAGCCATTGGCCTCTTGCAACTAATGAAAAACTGTTTTTT. Its translation: CASSHWPLATNEKLFF.

J is TRBJ2-1 and V is TRBV7-9, with 11 bases that match TRBD1. The germline V gene has CDR1 SEHNR and CDR2 FQNEAQ (reference sequence). The CDR3 loop spans 18 amino acids. The trim removed 2 bases at V and 4 bases at J, leaving 10 bases unmatched. The CDR3: CASSLFGGQGDKYNEQFF. CDR3 coding DNA: TGTGCCAGCAGCTTATTTGGGGGACAGGGGGACAAGTACAATGAGCAGTTCTTC.

This clone appeared a few times. This sequence joins TRBV5-6 and TRBJ1-1; weak D call: TRBD1 (6 bases). Trimming took off 3 bases at V and 7 bases at J, with 13 bases between the two ends. The CDR3 has 13 amino acids. CDR1 is SGHDT and CDR2 is YYEEEE in the germline V gene. The DNA of the CDR3 is TGTGCCAGCAGCTACAGGGCGGTCGGTGAAGCTTTCTTT. Translating gives CASSYRAVGEAFF.

The chain couples TRBV2 to TRBJ2-3; 10 bases fit TRBD2. Germline CDR1 reads SNHLY; CDR2 reads FYNNEI. The CDR3 is 15 residues long. V was clipped by 6 bases and J by 2 bases; unmatched bases: 5. CDR3 loop: CASRDLAGATDTQYF. The CDR3 region has the DNA TGTGCCAGCAGGGACCTAGCGGGGGCCACAGATACGCAGTATTTT.

The chain joins TRBV5-4 to TRBJ2-1, with a weak D call TRBD2 (6 bases). Germline V gene data show CDR1 as SGHNT and CDR2 as YYREEE (reference sequence). This CDR3 contains 16 residues. V was clipped by 3 bases and J by 0 bases, with 13 bases between them. This CDR3 reads CASSSRGGSSYNEQFF. For the CDR3, the DNA is TGTGCCAGCAGCTCCCGTGGGGGGTCCTCCTACAATGAGCAGTTCTTC. Full variable domain (rest looked up from reference TRBV5-4 and TRBJ2-1): ETGVTQSPTHLIKTRGQQVTLRCSSQSGHNTVSWYQQALGQGPQFIFQYYREEENGRGNFPPRFSGLQFPNYSSELNVNALELDDSALYLCASSSRGGSSYNEQFFGPGTRLTVL.

A word on this clone: The germline gene is not matched at one end of the junction; a read error may be the cause. The chain has TRBV11-2 and TRBJ1-6; 9 bases are shared with TRBD1. CDR1 is SGHAT and CDR2 is FQNNGV in the germline V gene. This CDR3 contains 15 residues. CDR3 region: CASSSRDRDKSPLHF. The CDR3 bases are TGTGCCAGCAGCTCACGGGACAGGGATAAATCACCCCTCCACTTT.

This rearrangement joins TRBV9 to TRBJ2-1; TRBD2 agrees at 13 bases. The germline gives CDR1 SGDLS, CDR2 YYNGEE. V was clipped by 4 bases and J by 8 bases; unmatched bases: 18. The CDR3 sequence is 19 residues long. The CDR3 sequence is CASSPSVTSGGARRDEQFF. As DNA, the CDR3 is TGTGCCAGCAGCCCATCAGTCACTAGCGGGGGGGCGAGGAGGGATGAGCAGTTCTTC.

The CDR3 sequence: CASSMILRGPPEAFF. The CDR3 nucleotides read TGTGCCAGTAGTATGATACTCAGGGGACCCCCTGAAGCTTTCTTT. This chain connects TRBV19 to TRBJ1-1, with TRBD1 as a possible D gene (6 bases). CDR3 size: 15 residues. V was pared by 3 bases and J by 6 bases, with 17 bases between. Germline CDR1 is LNHDA and CDR2 is SQIVND (reference sequence).

The V gene is TRBV6-5, the J gene TRBJ2-1; 13 nucleotides match TRBD2. The CDR3 extends over 15 amino acids. V shed 4 bases, J shed 6 bases, and the junction held 3 bases outside the gene matches. The germline V gene encodes CDR1 MNHEY and CDR2 SVGAGI. CDR3 sequence reads: CASSSLAGGLNEQFF. The CDR3 nucleotides are TGTGCCAGCAGTTCACTAGCGGGGGGGCTCAATGAGCAGTTCTTC.

The chain carries TRBV6-6 and TRBJ2-7; possible D gene TRBD2, 5 bases. Germline CDR1 is MNHNY and CDR2 is SVGAGI (reference sequence). The CDR3 runs 14 residues. Trimming took 7 bases from V and 4 from J, leaving 17 bases between them. The CDR3 sequence: CASTHLSTGYEQYF. Here the CDR3 DNA reads TGTGCCAGCACCCATTTATCGACGGGATACGAGCAGTACTTC.

This chain uses TRBV7-6 with TRBJ1-2; TRBD1 matches 7 bases. With 2 bases clipped from V and 0 bases from J, the junction kept 3 bases outside the gene matches. This CDR3 region has 15 residues. Germline assignment: CDR1 SGHVS and CDR2 FNYEAQ. The CDR3, as DNA: TGTGCCAGCAGCTTAACGACAGGGCCTAACTATGGCTACACCTTC. Translation gives CASSLTTGPNYGYTF. Together with reference TRBV7-6 and TRBJ1-2, the CDR3 gives the full variable domain: GAGVSQSPRYKVTKRGQDVALRCDPISGHVSLYWYRQALGQGPEFLTYFNYEAQQDKSGLPNDRFSAERPEGSISTLTIQRTEQRDSAMYRCASSLTTGPNYGYTFGSGTRLTVV.

The chain combines TRBV18 with TRBJ2-1; 8 bases map to TRBD2. Trimming took 3 bases from V and 9 from J; bases not matched to a gene: 7. This CDR3 has 14 residues. Per germline, CDR1 KGHSH and CDR2 LQKENI. CDR3 DNA: TGTGCCAGCTCACCTACTGTCCGGGAGGGTGAGCAGTTCTTC. Its protein product is CASSPTVREGEQFF.

The V and J genes are TRBV9 and TRBJ1-1; D gene uncertain. V lost 0 bases and J lost 2, with 8 bases in between. The germline V gene has CDR1 SGDLS and CDR2 YYNGEE. The CDR3 totals 14 residues. CDR3 amino acids: CASSVGADNTEAFF. The CDR3, as DNA: TGTGCCAGCAGCGTAGGGGCAGATAACACTGAAGCTTTCTTT.

The chain couples TRBV7-6 to TRBJ2-2, with 8 nucleotides matching TRBD2. The CDR3 consists of 16 residues. The V and J ends lost 5 bases and 1 base, in that order; junction bases with no gene match: 6. Germline values: CDR1 SGHVS, CDR2 FNYEAQ. CDR3 bases: TGTGCCAGCAGCCTCGGGGGGGTGATGAACACCGGGGAGCTGTTTTTT. It yields the protein CASSLGGVMNTGELFF.

The count of this clone is one. CDR3 in DNA: TGTGCCAGCAGCTTACTAAATTTTACAGATACGCAGTATTTT. It translates to CASSLLNFTDTQYF. V gene TRBV11-2 combines with J gene TRBJ2-3; D is uncertain. This CDR3 spans 14 amino acids. Germline V gives CDR1 SGHAT, CDR2 FQNNGV. V gave up 2 bases and J gave up 3 bases, with 9 bases separating them.

The chain employs TRBV4-1 and TRBJ1-4; D possibly corresponds to TRBD1 (5 bases). CDR1 and CDR2 from the germline V gene are MGHRA and YSYEKL. With 2 bases removed from V and 5 bases from J, the gap between germline ends came to 15 bases. The CDR3 spans 16 residues. Here the CDR3 reads CASSQWVGQKNEKLFF. The CDR3, as DNA: TGCGCCAGCAGCCAATGGGTGGGGCAGAAAAATGAAAAACTGTTTTTT.

The J gene is TRBJ2-1, the V gene TRBV15; TRBD1 is a possible D gene (5 bases). From germline, CDR1 is LNHNV and CDR2 YYDKDF (reference sequence). This CDR3 region has 18 residues. Deletions cut 0 bases from V and 0 bases from J, with 15 bases between. The CDR3 is CATSRDRGQQSSYNEQFF. The CDR3 nucleotides read TGTGCCACCAGCAGAGATCGAGGACAACAGAGCTCCTACAATGAGCAGTTCTTC.

The genes are TRBV3-1 (or the pseudogene TRBV3-2) and TRBJ1-2; 7 nucleotides align to TRBD1. Germline trimming cut 5 bases from V and 5 bases from J; bases unmatched to any gene: 5. The CDR3 length is 13 residues. Germline CDR1 is LGHDT and CDR2 is YNNKEL (reference sequence). CDR3 sequence (DNA): TGTGCCAGCAGCACACAGGGGAGATATGGCTACACCTTC. As protein: CASSTQGRYGYTF.

The chain's CDR3 is CASSKLQGAVETQYF. The CDR3 nucleotides are TGTGCCAGCAGCAAATTACAGGGGGCAGTGGAGACCCAGTACTTC. The chain couples TRBV6-5 to TRBJ2-5, with 9 bases identical to TRBD1. Trimming took 6 bases from V and 5 from J; bases not matched to a gene: 10. This CDR3 is built from 15 residues. The germline CDR1 and CDR2 sequences are MNHEY and SVGAGI.

The chain employs TRBV4-1 and TRBJ2-5, with 8 bases identical to TRBD2. The CDR3 covers 13 residues. V was clipped by 4 bases and J by 4 bases; unmatched bases: 2. Germline V gene data show CDR1 as MGHRA and CDR2 as YSYEKL. The CDR3 DNA reads as TGCGCCAGCAGCCTGGGACTAGTAGAGACCCAGTACTTC. It codes for CASSLGLVETQYF.

The V and J genes are TRBV7-3 and TRBJ2-2; a weak D match, TRBD1 (6 bases). Germline lookup yields CDR1 SGHTA and CDR2 FQGTGA. This CDR3 has 14 amino acids. Deletions cut 3 bases from V and 5 bases from J, with 10 bases between. The CDR3 protein is CASSFSQGTGELFF. The DNA for the CDR3 is TGTGCCAGCAGCTTTTCTCAGGGGACCGGGGAGCTGTTTTTT. The full variable domain, rest sourced from reference TRBV7-3 and TRBJ2-2, is GAGVSQTPSNKVTEKGKYVELRCDPISGHTALYWYRQSLGQGPEFLIYFQGTGAADDSGLPNDRFFAVRPEGSVSTLKIQRTERGDSAVYLCASSFSQGTGELFFGEGSRLTVL.

The chain has TRBV6-1 and TRBJ2-4, with D uncertain. Germline V gives CDR1 MNHNS, CDR2 SASEGT. V was shortened by 1 base and J by 0 bases, with 13 bases between the two germline ends. This CDR3 contains 17 residues. The CDR3 sequence is CASSEVVTLLAKNIQYF. The DNA for the CDR3 is TGTGCCAGCAGTGAAGTGGTGACACTTCTAGCCAAAAACATTCAGTACTTC.

The gene calls are TRBV24-1 and TRBJ1-5; D is undetermined. This CDR3 region has 14 residues. CDR1 is KGHDR and CDR2 is SFDVKD in the germline V gene. V lost 4 bases to trimming and J lost 4 bases, with 10 bases between them. This chain's CDR3 is CATSERDGNQPQHF. CDR3 nucleotide sequence: TGTGCCACCAGTGAACGGGATGGGAATCAGCCCCAGCATTTT.